A selection of T cell receptor beta chains follows, all from one sample in a study of blood T cell repertoires in COVID-19. Libraries were prepared by immunoSEQ multiplex PCR; TCRdb keeps only in-frame clonotypes and omits some of them. The sample carries around 130,000 clones, roughly 84% recorded once. Sequenced material: peripheral blood. The receptors derive from a man aged 30 to 45 with COVID-19, enrolled during active disease. CDR3s include the opening cysteine and the closing phenylalanine or tryptophan. A D gene is named only where the DNA matches it firmly. Clone size is not always given. Where it is, it says once, few, many or a class for expanded clones.

clone_size d_call j_call v_call cdr3_aa cdr3_nt
NA NA TRBJ1-2 TRBV27 CASRTLRGDYGYTF TGTGCCAGCAGAACCCTCAGGGGCGACTATGGCTACACCTTC
NA NA TRBJ1-1 TRBV6-5 CASSYGRLNTEAFF TGTGCCAGCAGTTACGGTCGGTTGAACACTGAAGCTTTCTTT
NA NA TRBJ2-1 TRBV30 CAWFEKGFSYNEQFF TGTGCCTGGTTCGAAAAGGGGTTTTCCTACAATGAGCAGTTCTTC
NA NA TRBJ1-5 TRBV7-8 CASSLTGGGRNQPQHF TGTGCCAGCAGCTTAACTGGGGGCGGGCGCAATCAGCCCCAGCATTTT
NA TRBD2 TRBJ2-2 TRBV4-1 CASSQDPPRVRGEDDGELFF TGCGCCAGCAGCCAAGACCCCCCACGCGTCCGGGGGGAGGACGACGGGGAGCTGTTTTTT
NA NA TRBJ2-7 TRBV18 CASSRKEGTYEQYF TGTGCCAGCTCGCGGAAGGAGGGCACCTACGAGCAGTACTTC
NA TRBD2 TRBJ2-1 TRBV11-2 CASSSLSGRSNNEQFF TGTGCCAGCAGCTCTCTTAGCGGGAGAAGTAACAATGAGCAGTTCTTC
NA TRBD1 TRBJ2-7 TRBV5-1 CASSWGQGSYEQYF TGCGCCAGCAGCTGGGGACAGGGATCCTACGAGCAGTACTTC
NA NA TRBJ1-4 TRBV7-2 CASSPRISATNEKLFF TGTGCCAGCAGCCCCAGAATCAGTGCAACTAATGAAAAACTGTTTTTT
NA TRBD1 TRBJ1-4 TRBV2 CASSSRPGQVPATNEKLFF TGTGCCAGCAGCTCACGTCCGGGACAGGTCCCTGCAACTAATGAAAAACTGTTTTTT
NA TRBD1 TRBJ2-7 TRBV18 CASSSEGQTEQYF TGTGCCAGCTCATCTGAGGGACAGACAGAGCAGTACTTC
NA NA TRBJ2-4 TRBV19 CASRGRSPLNIQYF TGTGCCTCCAGGGGCCGAAGCCCTCTAAACATTCAGTACTTC
NA TRBD1 TRBJ1-2 TRBV11-2 CASSRDSLIQGGYTF TGTGCCAGCAGCAGGGACAGCCTGATTCAGGGTGGCTACACCTTC
NA TRBD2 TRBJ2-2 TRBV28 CASSFSGRYTGELFF TGTGCCAGCAGTTTCAGCGGGAGGTACACCGGGGAGCTGTTTTTT
once NA TRBJ1-6 TRBV9 CASSSSGVTPDNSPLHF TGTGCCAGCAGCTCCTCAGGGGTGACTCCCGATAATTCACCCCTCCACTTT
few NA TRBJ2-1 TRBV2 CASSEGLSYNEQFF TGTGCCAGCAGTGAGGGGCTGTCGTACAATGAGCAGTTCTTC
NA TRBD1 TRBJ2-7 TRBV2 CVSGTGGKYEQYF TGTGTCTCAGGGACAGGGGGCAAATACGAGCAGTACTTC
NA NA TRBJ2-2 TRBV19 CASSLFSGELFF TGTGCCAGTAGTTTATTCAGTGGGGAGCTGTTTTTT
NA NA TRBJ2-4 TRBV6-6 CASQPGSGLAKNIQYF TGTGCCAGTCAACCGGGGAGCGGGCTAGCCAAAAACATTCAGTACTTC
NA TRBD1 TRBJ1-1 TRBV10-3 CAISGGTGAAEAFF TGTGCCATCAGTGGAGGGACAGGGGCCGCTGAAGCTTTCTTT
NA NA TRBJ2-5 TRBV7-2 CASSGSRTQYF TGTGCCAGCAGCGGCTCTAGGACCCAGTACTTC
NA TRBD2 TRBJ2-3 TRBV7-2 CASSRAAGTSTDSTDTQYF TGTGCCAGCAGCCGTGCTGCCGGGACTAGCACAGATAGCACAGATACGCAGTATTTT
NA TRBD2 TRBJ2-3 TRBV2 CASSEGLAVTQYF TGTGCCAGCAGTGAGGGACTAGCGGTTACGCAGTATTTT
NA TRBD1 TRBJ1-6 TRBV19 CASSYAGGHNSPLHF TGTGCCAGTAGTTACGCAGGGGGCCATAATTCACCCCTCCACTTT
NA NA TRBJ2-7 TRBV7-9 CASSLNERAYEQYF TGTGCCAGCAGCTTAAATGAGCGGGCGTACGAGCAGTACTTC
NA TRBD2 TRBJ2-1 TRBV7-3 CASSLRISGRVDEQFF TGTGCCAGCAGCTTAAGAATTAGCGGGAGGGTCGATGAGCAGTTCTTC
NA TRBD2 TRBJ2-7 TRBV20-1 CSASLRLAVSSYEQYF TGCAGTGCTAGTTTACGGCTAGCGGTGAGCTCCTACGAGCAGTACTTC
NA NA TRBJ2-1 TRBV5-4 CASSLAGGRLLNEQFF TGTGCCAGCAGCTTGGCCGGGGGAAGGCTCCTCAATGAGCAGTTCTTC
NA TRBD2 TRBJ2-5 TRBV5-4 CASSSSGEETQYF TGTGCCAGCAGCTCTAGCGGGGAAGAGACCCAGTACTTC
once TRBD1 TRBJ2-7 TRBV29-1 CSALRQGSSYEQYF TGCAGCGCTTTAAGACAGGGAAGCTCCTACGAGCAGTACTTC
once TRBD1 TRBJ1-2 TRBV29-1 CSVPRQGARNGYTF TGCAGCGTCCCTAGACAGGGGGCGAGGAATGGCTACACCTTC
NA TRBD1 TRBJ2-7 TRBV5-4 CASSVRDSSYEQYF TGTGCCAGCAGCGTCCGGGACAGCTCCTACGAGCAGTACTTC
few TRBD1 TRBJ1-1 TRBV6-5 CASSYQGDEAFF TGTGCCAGCAGTTATCAGGGGGATGAAGCTTTCTTT
few NA TRBJ2-2 TRBV9 CASSVTRVGGELFF TGTGCCAGCAGCGTTACGAGGGTCGGCGGGGAGCTGTTTTTT
NA TRBD1 TRBJ1-4 TRBV4-1 CASSHPGQGITNEKLFF TGCGCCAGCAGCCACCCGGGACAGGGAATAACTAATGAAAAACTGTTTTTT
few TRBD2 TRBJ2-5 TRBV6-6 CASRPGLAGGQETQYF TGTGCCAGCAGACCGGGACTAGCGGGGGGACAAGAGACCCAGTACTTC
NA NA TRBJ2-3 TRBV7-2 CASGIRTRKPDTQYF TGTGCCAGCGGAATCAGAACCAGGAAACCAGATACGCAGTATTTT
NA TRBD1 TRBJ1-2 TRBV30 CAWRPRGRSYGYTF TGTGCCTGGAGGCCCAGGGGGCGAAGCTATGGCTACACCTTC
few NA TRBJ2-7 TRBV2 CASSEAEQYF TGTGCCAGCAGTGAGGCCGAGCAGTACTTC
NA TRBD1 TRBJ2-5 TRBV25-1 CASRGTGGEQTQYF TGTGCCAGCAGAGGGACAGGGGGCGAGCAGACCCAGTACTTC
NA TRBD1 TRBJ1-5 TRBV19 CASSAWGTGINQPQHF TGTGCCAGTAGTGCTTGGGGGACAGGTATCAATCAGCCCCAGCATTTT
few NA TRBJ1-2 TRBV3-1/TRBV3-2 CASSLPESYGYTF TGTGCCAGCAGCCTGCCTGAGTCATATGGCTACACCTTC
NA NA TRBJ1-1 TRBV19 CASSRQSMNTEAFF TGTGCCAGTAGTAGACAGAGTATGAACACTGAAGCTTTCTTT
NA NA TRBJ1-2 TRBV10-3 CAISEQTNYGYTF TGTGCCATCAGTGAACAGACTAACTATGGCTACACCTTC
NA NA TRBJ2-3 TRBV25-1 CASSGVRDIGSTDTQYF TGTGCCAGCAGTGGAGTCCGGGACATAGGGTCCACAGATACGCAGTATTTT
NA TRBD1 TRBJ2-2 TRBV7-2 CASSSKQGANTGELFF TGTGCCAGCAGCTCCAAACAGGGGGCGAACACCGGGGAGCTGTTTTTT